Listed below are T cell receptor beta chains from one sample, sequenced in a study of cytomegalovirus exposure and HLA in healthy donors. The assay was immunoSEQ multiplex PCR, and TCRdb's table has in-frame clones only and misses some. The sample contains 90,000 to 120,000 clones, roughly 82% of which appear only once. The sample taken for sequencing was PBMCs. The receptors stem from a young man in good health and CMV-seropositive. Both conserved end residues are part of each CDR3. The order of the fields is J gene, V gene, D gene, clone size, CDR3 DNA, CDR3 protein. D genes are given only for firm matches. Size is omitted from some rows. Given values are once, few, many or a class for expanded clones.

TRBJ2-7,TRBV19,NA,once,TGTGCCAGTAGCCCTCCGAGCGGGCGCACGTCCTACGAGCAGTACTTC,CASSPPSGRTSYEQYF
TRBJ1-5,TRBV13,NA,NA,TGTGCCAGCAGCTTAGGCCTTCCGGGGGATCAGCCCCAGCATTTT,CASSLGLPGDQPQHF
TRBJ2-7,TRBV30,NA,NA,TGTGCTGCACAGGGTAAGAACTCCTACGAGCAGTACTTC,CAAQGKNSYEQYF
TRBJ1-4,TRBV19,NA,NA,TGTGCCAGTAGTCCAGACAGGTGGCAGGGGAATGAAAAACTGTTTTTT,CASSPDRWQGNEKLFF
TRBJ2-5,TRBV30,TRBD1,NA,TGTGCCTGGAGCAGGGGGCGAAAGGGGACCCAGTACTTC,CAWSRGRKGTQYF
TRBJ1-2,TRBV25-1,NA,few,TGTGCCAGCACGGGAAACTATGGCTACACCTTC,CASTGNYGYTF
TRBJ1-1,TRBV11-3,NA,NA,TGTGCCAGCAGCTTAGCCAGGGGAGACACTGAAGCTTTCTTT,CASSLARGDTEAFF
TRBJ2-5,TRBV6-4,NA,NA,TGTGCCAGCAGTGACGGCCGTAAAGAGACCCAGTACTTC,CASSDGRKETQYF
TRBJ2-4,TRBV5-8,NA,NA,TGTGCCAGCAGTTCCAGGGCTTTAGCCAAAAACAGTCAGTACTTC,CASSSRALAKNSQYF
TRBJ2-1,TRBV5-4,TRBD2,NA,TGTGCCAGCAGCTTGCAGCGGGGCAATGAGCAGTTCTTC,CASSLQRGNEQFF
TRBJ2-4,TRBV11-2,NA,NA,TGTGCCAGCAGCCGGCCCGGCAGGGGAGAAAACAGTCAGTACTTC,CASSRPGRGENSQYF
TRBJ2-1,TRBV7-7,NA,NA,TGTGCCAGCAGCTTAGAAGGGGGGGCCTACAATGAGCAGTTCTTC,CASSLEGGAYNEQFF
TRBJ2-7,TRBV7-6,TRBD1,NA,TGTGCCAGCAGCCTCCGGGACAGGGGCTACGAGCAGTACTTC,CASSLRDRGYEQYF
TRBJ1-1,TRBV6-7,NA,NA,TGTGCCAGCAGTTACTCGGGGTCGGAGGCGGAGAACACTGAAGCTTTCTTT,CASSYSGSEAENTEAFF
TRBJ2-2,TRBV19,NA,NA,TGTGCCAGTAGTCCAAAGGAACAGGGACCGGGGACCGGGGAGCTGTTTTTT,CASSPKEQGPGTGELFF
TRBJ2-7,TRBV5-1,NA,NA,TGCGCCAGCAGTCGAGACACCGGGAACCCGAAAGAGTACTTC,CASSRDTGNPKEYF
TRBJ2-5,TRBV5-6,TRBD1,NA,TGTGCCAGCAGTCATACAGGGGGCGAAGAGACCCAGTACTTC,CASSHTGGEETQYF
TRBJ2-7,TRBV5-6,TRBD2,NA,TGTGCCAGCAGCTTTACTAGCGGAATATCCTACGAGCAGTACTTC,CASSFTSGISYEQYF
TRBJ2-5,TRBV7-9,NA,NA,TGTGCCAGCAGCTTAGGAGCCCAGGGGGGGACCCAGTACTTC,CASSLGAQGGTQYF
TRBJ2-5,TRBV30,NA,NA,TGTGGGAGCGGACAAGAGACCCAGTACTTC,CGSGQETQYF
TRBJ1-2,TRBV10-2,TRBD1,few,TGCGCCAGCCTCACAGGGGGCTATGGCTACACCTTC,CASLTGGYGYTF
TRBJ2-2,TRBV25-1,NA,NA,TGTGCCAGCCATAGGAACACCGGGGAGCTGTTTTTT,CASHRNTGELFF
TRBJ2-2,TRBV11-3,NA,NA,TGTGCCAGCAGATACCAGGGGTGGACCGGGGAGCTGTTTTTT,CASRYQGWTGELFF
TRBJ1-1,TRBV11-2,NA,NA,TGTGCCAGCGAAAAGGAGGTGGCTTTCTTT,CASEKEVAFF
TRBJ2-7,TRBV4-1,NA,few,TGCGCCAGCAGCCAAGCATGGGGGCTCCCCCTCGAGCAGTACTTC,CASSQAWGLPLEQYF
TRBJ2-1,TRBV10-3,TRBD2,NA,TGTGCCATCAGTGGGCGGGGGGATCCTTACAATGAGCAGTTCTTC,CAISGRGDPYNEQFF
TRBJ2-1,TRBV30,NA,NA,TGTGCCTGGAGTGTACTGGACACCGGTGGGTTCTTC,CAWSVLDTGGFF
TRBJ1-2,TRBV19,NA,NA,TGTGCCAGTAGTAGGCAAGAACGTTATGGCTACACCTTC,CASSRQERYGYTF